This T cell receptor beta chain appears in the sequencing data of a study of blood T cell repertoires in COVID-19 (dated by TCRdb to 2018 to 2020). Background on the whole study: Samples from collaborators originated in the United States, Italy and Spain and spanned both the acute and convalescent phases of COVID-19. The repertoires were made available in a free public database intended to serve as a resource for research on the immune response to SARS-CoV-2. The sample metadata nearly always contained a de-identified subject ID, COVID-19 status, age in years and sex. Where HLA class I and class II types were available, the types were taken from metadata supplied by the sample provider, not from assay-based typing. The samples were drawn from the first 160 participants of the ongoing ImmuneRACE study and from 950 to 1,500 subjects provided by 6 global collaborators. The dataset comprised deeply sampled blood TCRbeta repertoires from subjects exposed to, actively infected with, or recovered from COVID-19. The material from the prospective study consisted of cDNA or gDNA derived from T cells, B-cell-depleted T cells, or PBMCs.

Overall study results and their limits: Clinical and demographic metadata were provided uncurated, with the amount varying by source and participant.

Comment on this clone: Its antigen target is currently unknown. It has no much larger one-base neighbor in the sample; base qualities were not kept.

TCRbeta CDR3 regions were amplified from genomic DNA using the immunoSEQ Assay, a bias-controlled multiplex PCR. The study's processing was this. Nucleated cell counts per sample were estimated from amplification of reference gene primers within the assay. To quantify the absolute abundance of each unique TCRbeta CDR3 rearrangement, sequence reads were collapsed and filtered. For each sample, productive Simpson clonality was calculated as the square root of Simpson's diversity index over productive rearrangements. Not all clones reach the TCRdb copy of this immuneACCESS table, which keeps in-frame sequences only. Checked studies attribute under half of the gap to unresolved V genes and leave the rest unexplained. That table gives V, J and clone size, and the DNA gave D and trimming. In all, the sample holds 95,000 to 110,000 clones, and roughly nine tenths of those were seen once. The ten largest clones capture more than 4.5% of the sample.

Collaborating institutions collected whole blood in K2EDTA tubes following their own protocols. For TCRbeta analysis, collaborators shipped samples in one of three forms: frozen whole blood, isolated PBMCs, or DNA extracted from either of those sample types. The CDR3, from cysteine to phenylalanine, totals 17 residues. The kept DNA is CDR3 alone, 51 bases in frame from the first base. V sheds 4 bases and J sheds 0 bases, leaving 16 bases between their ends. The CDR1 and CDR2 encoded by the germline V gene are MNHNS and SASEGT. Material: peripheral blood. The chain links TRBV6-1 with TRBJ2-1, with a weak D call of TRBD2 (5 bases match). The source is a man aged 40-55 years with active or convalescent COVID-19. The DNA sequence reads TGTGCCAGCAGTGTTAGGACTGTGATCCGCTCCTACAATGAGCAGTTCTTC. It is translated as CASSVRTVIRSYNEQFF.